The entry below gives a single T cell receptor (beta chain) sequence along with its context. This sample is part of a study of cytomegalovirus exposure and HLA in healthy donors. It was with 60 Vbeta and 13 Jbeta primers that the PCR ran. Sequenced by immunoSEQ multiplex PCR; TCRdb stores in-frame clones only, minus some. Among approximately 140,000 clones listed, about two thirds were seen once. Specimen: PBMCs. The sequence derives from a woman aged 60 to 75 in good health and CMV-seropositive.

CDR3 nucleotide sequence: TGTGCCAGCAGCTACAACGACGGGTCCTACGAGCAGTACTTC. This encodes CASSYNDGSYEQYF. V is TRBV4-2 and J is TRBJ2-7; D is unresolved. CDR1 and CDR2 (germline): LGHNA, YNFKEQ. This CDR3 comprises 14 residues. Trimming cost V 5 bases and J 1 base, with 12 bases left between them.